The 3 T cell receptor beta chains reported below all come from one sample, sequenced in a study of cytomegalovirus exposure and HLA in healthy donors. The PCR ran on 60 Vbeta and 13 Jbeta primers. The table came from immunoSEQ multiplex PCR; TCRdb's copy has only in-frame clones and leaves some out. The sample consists of about 160,000 clones, approximately 85% of them appearing once. The sequencing input was PBMCs. These receptor sequences come from a man in his fifties or sixties in good health and CMV-seropositive.

This rearrangement joins TRBV30 to TRBJ2-7; 12 bases line up with TRBD1. Germline values: CDR1 GTSNPN, CDR2 SVGIG (reference sequence). CDR3 length equals 15 residues. Losses at the gene ends were 4 bases for V and 6 bases for J; bases not matched to a gene: 10. CDR3 amino acids: CAWNLGGQGASEQYF. The CDR3 DNA reads TGTGCCTGGAACCTAGGGGGACAGGGGGCGTCCGAGCAGTACTTC. Complete variable domain (other parts from reference TRBV30 and TRBJ2-7): SQTIHQWPATLVQPVGSPLSLECTVEGTSNPNLYWYRQAAGRGLQLLFYSVGIGQISSEVPQNLSASRPQDRQFILSSKKLLLSDSGFYLCAWNLGGQGASEQYFGPGTRLTVT.

This clone came up a few times. This chain uses TRBV7-3 with TRBJ2-1, with D unresolved. The V end was cut by 0 bases, the J end by 7 bases, with 7 bases between. Germline CDR1 and CDR2: SGHTA and FQGTGA. The length of the CDR3 is 13 residues. The CDR3 loop reads CASSLTAGNEQFF. CDR3 nucleotide sequence: TGTGCCAGCAGCTTAACGGCAGGAAATGAGCAGTTCTTC.

J is TRBJ1-2 and V is TRBV27; D ambiguous. Germline V CDR1 and CDR2: MNHEY, SMNVEV (reference sequence). Trimming took off 1 base at V and 2 bases at J, with 20 bases between the two ends. This CDR3 has 18 amino acids. Here the CDR3 DNA reads TGTGCCAGCAGTTTATTCGGAAGCCGAGCGTCGGGGAACTATGGCTACACCTTC. It codes for CASSLFGSRASGNYGYTF.